This paragraph covers one TCR beta chain sequence. The missing CDR3 end, 3 residues past where the read stops, is filled in from the germline J gene. The entry originates in a study of Tregs in tolerant kidney transplant recipients. Related graft donors supplied nonmyeloablative bone marrow transplants, and mixed chimerism was transient. Assay used: immunoSEQ multiplex PCR; TCRdb lists only in-frame clones, some missing. The repertoire table contains around 6,400 clones. This CDR3 has 16 amino acids. CDR1 and CDR2 (germline): MNHNS, SASEGT. V lost 1 base and J lost 9; bases outside the gene matches: 8.

This sequence joins TRBV6-1 and TRBJ1-6; TRBD1 aligns across 8 bases. Source: CD8+ T cells from blood (PBMCs), taken 12 months after the transplant. The sequence came from a human patient who received a combined kidney and bone marrow transplant. The graft donor may account for some of the T cells. The sequenced CDR3 bases are TGTGCCAGCAGTGAAGTGATGGGACAGGTGGTTTCACCC. The encoded protein is CASSEVMGQVVSP. The complete CDR3 protein is CASSEVMGQVVSPLHF.